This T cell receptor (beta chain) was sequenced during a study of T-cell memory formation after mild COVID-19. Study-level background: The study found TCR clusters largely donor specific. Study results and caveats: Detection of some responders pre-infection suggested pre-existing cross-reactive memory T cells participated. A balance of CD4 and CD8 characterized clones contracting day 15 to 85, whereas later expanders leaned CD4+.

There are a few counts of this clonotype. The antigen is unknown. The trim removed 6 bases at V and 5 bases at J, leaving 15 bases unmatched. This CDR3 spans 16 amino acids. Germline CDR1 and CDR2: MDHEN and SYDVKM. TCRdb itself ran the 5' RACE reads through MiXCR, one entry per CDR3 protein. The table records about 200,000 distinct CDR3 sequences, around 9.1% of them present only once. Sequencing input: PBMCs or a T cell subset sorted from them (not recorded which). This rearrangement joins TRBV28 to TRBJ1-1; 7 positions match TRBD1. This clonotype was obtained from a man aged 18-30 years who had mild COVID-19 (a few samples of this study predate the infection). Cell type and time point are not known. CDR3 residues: CASRPPHPPGGTEAFF. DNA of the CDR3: TGTGCCAGCAGACCTCCCCACCCACCAGGGGGAACTGAAGCTTTCTTT.